Presented here are 7 T cell receptor beta chains from one specimen sequenced in a study of blood T cell repertoires in COVID-19. The protocol was immunoSEQ multiplex PCR, while the TCRdb copy is restricted to in-frame clones and leaves out a portion. The sample consists of roughly 26,000 clones, around nine tenths of them appearing once. The sequenced sample was peripheral blood. All receptors come from a man between 65 and 85 years old with acute or convalescent COVID-19.

The V and J genes are TRBV11-3 and TRBJ2-1, with 12 positions matching TRBD2. Germline-derived CDR1 and CDR2 are SGHNT and YENEEA. Unmatched junction bases numbered 7, after V lost 4 bases and J lost 0 bases. The length of the CDR3 is 18 residues. The CDR3 sequence is CASSSSQGLAGSYNEQFF. CDR3 DNA sequence: TGTGCCAGCAGCTCATCTCAGGGACTAGCGGGCTCCTACAATGAGCAGTTCTTC.

The rearrangement uses TRBV5-1 and TRBJ2-1; 8 bases fit TRBD2. The V gene's germline CDR1 is SGHRS and CDR2 YFSETQ. Trimming at V came to 2 bases and at J to 9 bases, leaving 7 bases not matched to a gene. This CDR3 comprises 14 residues. The CDR3 bases are TGCGCCAGCAGCTTTGGTCCAGCGGGAGTTGAGCAGTTCTTC. Translating gives CASSFGPAGVEQFF.

The genes are TRBV28 and TRBJ2-5; TRBD2 matches 9 bases. With V trimmed by 5 bases and J by 4 bases, 11 bases remained unmatched. The germline gives CDR1 MDHEN, CDR2 SYDVKM. CDR3 length: 16 residues. The CDR3 loop is CASSLYSGSGIETQYF. CDR3 sequence (DNA): TGTGCCAGCAGTCTATATAGCGGGAGCGGTATAGAGACCCAGTACTTC.

This clone appeared a single time. Other DNA variants within this sample encode the same CDR3. The V gene is TRBV5-4, the J gene TRBJ1-2, with D possibly matching TRBD1 (5 bases). Germline V lookup: CDR1 SGHNT, CDR2 YYREEE (reference sequence). This CDR3 is built from 13 residues. Trimming took off 2 bases at V and 2 bases at J, with 7 bases between the two ends. The CDR3 reads CASSLDRNYGYTF. The DNA of the CDR3 is TGTGCCAGCAGCTTAGACAGAAACTATGGCTACACCTTC.

The V gene is TRBV12-5, the J gene TRBJ1-4; D gene ambiguous. The CDR3 contains 13 residues. The germline V gene has CDR1 LGHNT and CDR2 FRNRAP. The germline V and J ends were trimmed by 2 bases and 6 bases, with 7 bases remaining between them. CDR3 coding DNA: TGTGCTAGTGGTTTGACCCAGGATGAAAAACTGTTTTTT. It translates to CASGLTQDEKLFF.

This clone was seen only once. The DNA of the CDR3 is TGTGCCAGCAGCAAAGGAATTGAGACAGGGGCAACTAATGAAAAACTGTTTTTT. Translation: CASSKGIETGATNEKLFF. The chain employs TRBV21-1 and TRBJ1-4; the DNA was not compared with TRBD1, the D call given in the table. TRBV21-1 is termed a pseudogene. This CDR3 spans 18 amino acids.

This sequence joins TRBV24-1 and TRBJ2-2; D is undetermined. Per germline, CDR1 KGHDR and CDR2 SFDVKD. The CDR3 contains 11 residues. Trimming cost V 6 bases and J 7 bases, with 5 bases left between them. CDR3 DNA sequence: TGTGCCACCAGTCGTCTCGGGGAGCTGTTTTTT. Encoded protein: CATSRLGELFF.